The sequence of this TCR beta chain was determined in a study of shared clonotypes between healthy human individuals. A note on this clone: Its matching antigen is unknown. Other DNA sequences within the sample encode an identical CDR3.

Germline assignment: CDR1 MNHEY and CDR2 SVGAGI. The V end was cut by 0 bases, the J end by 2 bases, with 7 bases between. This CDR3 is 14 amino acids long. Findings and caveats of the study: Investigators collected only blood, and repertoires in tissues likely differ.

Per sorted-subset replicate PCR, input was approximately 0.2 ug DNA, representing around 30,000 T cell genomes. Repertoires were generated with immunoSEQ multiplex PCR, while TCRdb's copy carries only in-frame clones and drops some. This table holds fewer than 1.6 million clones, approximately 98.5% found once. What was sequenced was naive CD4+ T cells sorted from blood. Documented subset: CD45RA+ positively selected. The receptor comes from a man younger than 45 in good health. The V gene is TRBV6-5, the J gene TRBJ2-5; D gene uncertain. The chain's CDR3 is CASSYSTIQETQYF. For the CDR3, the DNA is TGTGCCAGCAGTTACTCGACAATACAAGAGACCCAGTACTTC.